This T cell receptor (beta chain) was profiled in a study of identical twins' blood T cells. Study background: Roughly 6 alpha and about 6 beta libraries together yielded 45 million to 65 million reads.

Reared together, all three twin pairs probably met the same infectious agents and vaccines. CDR1 and CDR2 from the germline V gene are SQVTM and ANQGSEA. There are 14 residues in the CDR3. The ends were cut back, 4 bases at V and 0 bases at J, with 9 bases in the middle. In regard to this clonotype: Its antigen is unidentified.

Study-wide findings and caveats: Abundant TCRbeta CDR3s overlapped more between twins than with unrelated donors. Shared environment remains a possible cause of twin similarity.

TCRdb itself ran the 5' RACE reads through MiXCR, one entry per CDR3 protein. The sample contains roughly 340,000 distinct CDR3 sequences, approximately 30% of which appear only once. This clonotype was sampled from a woman between 18 and 49 years old in good health. The sample taken for sequencing was PBMCs. The V call is TRBV29-1, the J call TRBJ1-4; weak D call: TRBD1 (5 bases). The CDR3 loop reads CSVVQGATNEKLFF. The CDR3, as DNA: TGCAGCGTTGTGCAGGGAGCAACTAATGAAAAACTGTTTTTT.